This record concerns one T cell receptor beta chain sequence. Trimming removed 7 bases at V and 5 bases at J, with 11 bases between. This CDR3 has 12 amino acids. Germline CDR1 reads LNHDA; CDR2 reads SQIVND (reference sequence). In the original workflow: The assay estimated nucleated cells by amplifying reference gene primers. Generated by immunoSEQ multiplex PCR, the TCRdb table keeps only in-frame clones and is missing some. V, J and clone size are those of that table, while D and trimming were read from the DNA. In the table there are fewer than 110,000 clones, roughly 80% of which are singletons. This sample is part of a study of blood T cell repertoires in COVID-19. Study-level background: The United States, Italy and Spain provided the acute and convalescent COVID-19 samples. PBMCs, B-cell-depleted T cells, or T cells provided the cDNA or gDNA that made up the material.

This clonotype originated in a human donor in a cohort sampled during active COVID-19. The sample comprised peripheral blood. The rearrangement joins TRBV19 to TRBJ1-2; D may be TRBD1 (6 bases). The CDR3 nucleotides read TGTGCCAGTAAAAGGGGGAGTTATGGCTACACCTTC. Residues: CASKRGSYGYTF.